The present entry profiles one TCR beta chain with its context. Its target antigen remains unknown. No qualities accompany the bases; no much larger clone lies one base away. According to the germline V gene, CDR1 reads KGHSH and CDR2 reads LQKENI. Its CDR3 holds 18 amino acids, cysteine through phenylalanine. Kept here is only the CDR3 DNA, which spans 54 bases and is read in frame from base 1. V gives up 2 bases and J gives up 0 bases, and the segment between their germline ends measures 18 bases. This specimen comes from a study of a mutant IDH1 vaccine in newly diagnosed glioma (dated by TCRdb to about 2021). About the investigation overall: Vaccination was initiated 4-6 weeks after radiotherapy alone, or concurrently with temozolomide cycles in the chemotherapy-containing groups. Of the 32 patients who were treated, about 62% were male and about 40% were female, and the mean age was approximately 40 years. Prior to enrollment, patients had been given standard therapy consisting of radiotherapy alone, temozolomide alone, or radiochemotherapy with temozolomide, with the combination given to most patients. Visit V12 was the week-35 safety follow-up and visit V13 was the week-47 end of study. Peripheral blood was collected at six visits: V03 (baseline), V05, V07, V10, V12 and V13. For exploratory analyses, around 23 treated patients had longitudinal TCRB deep sequencing done wherever samples were available. The research as a whole found: According to the authors, sample limitations meant that analyses of patient blood samples could not be reproduced. Vaccine-induced immune responses across multiple MHC alleles were detected in approximately 93% of patients. Selection of PBMC samples for TCRB deep sequencing was based on availability. Pseudoprogression appeared unrelated to alterations in the top peripheral T cell clonotypes detected by TCRB sequencing.

Receptor amplification or capture employed the immunoSEQ multiplex PCR assay. Following the manufacturer's protocol, the hsTCRB Kit was used to amplify rearranged TCR beta chain sequences. Sequencing of TCRB libraries was carried out on an Illumina MiSeq. Per the authors' processing: Demultiplexing, trimming and gene mapping were performed with the kit vendor's proprietary platform. This is the immuneACCESS table as TCRdb keeps it, with only in-frame sequences that have V and J called. A part of the clones is gone; compared with another copy, unresolved V genes explain less than half, and the rest is unexplained. Clone size and the V and J calls come from that table; the DNA yielded D and trimming. The sample yields about 32,000 clones; 78% were counted once. The ten top clones hold about 11% of the sample. This sample's time point label indicates: week 35, safety follow-up. A 20-mer mutant IDH1 peptide at 300 micrograms in Montanide made up each vaccine dose, which was injected subcutaneously together with topical imiquimod. Patients were given eight vaccinations, in weeks 1, 3, 5, 7, 11, 15, 19 and 23, which matched visits V03 through V10. The donors had newly diagnosed IDH1-mutant astrocytomas of WHO grade 3 or 4 that showed loss of nuclear ATRX. The samples were drawn from NOA16, a multicentre, single-arm, open-label phase I trial in Germany that tested a mutant IDH1 peptide vaccine in humans for the first time. Genomic DNA for TCRB sequencing was isolated from EDTA blood with the DNeasy Blood and Tissue Kit.

The chain links TRBV18 with TRBJ2-3; tentative D gene TRBD1, with 5 bases matching. The clonotype originates from a woman aged 40 to 50 with glioma. Sequenced here: PBMCs, sampled from a glioma patient whose treatment included an IDH1 peptide vaccine. The DNA sequence is as follows: TGTGCCAGCTCACCAACATTTAGACAGCCACTTAGCACAGATACGCAGTATTTT. Translation gives CASSPTFRQPLSTDTQYF.